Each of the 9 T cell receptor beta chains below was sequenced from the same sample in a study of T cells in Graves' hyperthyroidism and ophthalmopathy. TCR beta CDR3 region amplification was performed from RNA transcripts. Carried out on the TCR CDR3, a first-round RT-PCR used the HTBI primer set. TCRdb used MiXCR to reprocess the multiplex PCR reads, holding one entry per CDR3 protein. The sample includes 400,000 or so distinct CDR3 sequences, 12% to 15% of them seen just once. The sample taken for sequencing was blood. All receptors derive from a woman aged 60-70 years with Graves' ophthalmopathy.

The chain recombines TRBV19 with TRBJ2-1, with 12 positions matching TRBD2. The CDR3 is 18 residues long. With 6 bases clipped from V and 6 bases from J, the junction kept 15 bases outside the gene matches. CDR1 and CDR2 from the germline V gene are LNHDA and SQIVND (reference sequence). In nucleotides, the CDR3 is TGTGCCAGTAGCCTACAGGGTTATCTAGCGGGAGGGCCCAATGAGCAGTTCTTC. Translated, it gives CASSLQGYLAGGPNEQFF.

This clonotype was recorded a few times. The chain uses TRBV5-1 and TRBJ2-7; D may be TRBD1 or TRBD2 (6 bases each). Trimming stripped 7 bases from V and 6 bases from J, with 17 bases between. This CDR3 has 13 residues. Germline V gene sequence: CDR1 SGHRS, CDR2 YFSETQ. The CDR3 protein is CASGGGGMGEQYF. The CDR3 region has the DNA TGCGCCAGCGGCGGAGGGGGTATGGGCGAGCAGTACTTC.

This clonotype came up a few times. The CDR3 sequence: CASSAGSGGGTDTQYF. The CDR3 DNA reads as TGTGCCAGCAGCGCCGGGTCGGGAGGGGGCACAGATACGCAGTATTTT. The chain uses TRBV9 and TRBJ2-3; TRBD2 matches 8 bases. Trimming cost V 3 bases and J 1 base; bases outside gene matches: 7. Germline V gene data show CDR1 as SGDLS and CDR2 as YYNGEE. The CDR3 runs to 16 residues.

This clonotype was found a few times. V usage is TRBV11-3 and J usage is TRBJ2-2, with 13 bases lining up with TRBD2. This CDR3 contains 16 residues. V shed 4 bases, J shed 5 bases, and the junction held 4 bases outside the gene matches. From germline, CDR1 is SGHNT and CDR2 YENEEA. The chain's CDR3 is CASSSPGLAGTGELFF. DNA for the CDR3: TGTGCCAGCAGCTCGCCGGGACTAGCGGGGACCGGGGAGCTGTTTTTT.

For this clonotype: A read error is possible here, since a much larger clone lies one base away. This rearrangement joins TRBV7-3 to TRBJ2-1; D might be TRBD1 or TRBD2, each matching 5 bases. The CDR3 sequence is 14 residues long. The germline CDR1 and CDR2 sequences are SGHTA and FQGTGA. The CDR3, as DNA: TGTGCCAGCAGCCCTCTTGGGGACCCACTAGAGCGGTTCTTC. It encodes CASSPLGDPLERFF.

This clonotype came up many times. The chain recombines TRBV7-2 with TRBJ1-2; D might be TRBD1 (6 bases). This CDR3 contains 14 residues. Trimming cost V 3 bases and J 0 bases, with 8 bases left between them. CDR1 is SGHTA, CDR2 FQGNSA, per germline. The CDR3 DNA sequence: TGTGCCAGCAGCTTCGGGACAACTAACTATGGCTACACCTTC. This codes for CASSFGTTNYGYTF. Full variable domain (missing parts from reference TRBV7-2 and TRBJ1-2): GAGVSQSPSNKVTEKGKDVELRCDPISGHTALYWYRQSLGQGLEFLIYFQGNSAPDKSGLPSDRFSAERTGGSVSTLTIQRTQQEDSAVYLCASSFGTTNYGYTFGSGTRLTVV.

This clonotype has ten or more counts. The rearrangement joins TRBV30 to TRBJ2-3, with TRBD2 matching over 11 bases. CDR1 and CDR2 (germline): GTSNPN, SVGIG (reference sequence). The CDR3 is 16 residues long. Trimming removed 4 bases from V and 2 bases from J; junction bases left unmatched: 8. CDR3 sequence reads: CAWTFGLAGPTDTQYF. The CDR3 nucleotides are TGTGCCTGGACCTTCGGACTAGCGGGCCCCACAGATACGCAGTATTTT.

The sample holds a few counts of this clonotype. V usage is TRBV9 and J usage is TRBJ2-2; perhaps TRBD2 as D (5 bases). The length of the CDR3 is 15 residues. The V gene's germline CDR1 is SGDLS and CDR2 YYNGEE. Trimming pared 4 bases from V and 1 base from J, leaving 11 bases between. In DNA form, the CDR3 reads TGTGCCAGCAGCCCAGGACTGCTGAACACCGGGGAGCTGTTTTTT. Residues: CASSPGLLNTGELFF.

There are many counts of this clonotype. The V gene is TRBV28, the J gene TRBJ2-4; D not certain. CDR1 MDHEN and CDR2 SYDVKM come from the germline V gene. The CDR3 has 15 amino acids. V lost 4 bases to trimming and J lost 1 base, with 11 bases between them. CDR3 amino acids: CASSSPGSAKNIQYF. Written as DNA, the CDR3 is TGTGCCAGCAGTTCCCCCGGGTCGGCCAAAAACATTCAGTACTTC. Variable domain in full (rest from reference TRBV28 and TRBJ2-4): DVKVTQSSRYLVKRTGEKVFLECVQDMDHENMFWYRQDPGLGLRLIYFSYDVKMKEKGDIPEGYSVSREKKERFSLILESASTNQTSMYLCASSSPGSAKNIQYFGAGTRLSVL.